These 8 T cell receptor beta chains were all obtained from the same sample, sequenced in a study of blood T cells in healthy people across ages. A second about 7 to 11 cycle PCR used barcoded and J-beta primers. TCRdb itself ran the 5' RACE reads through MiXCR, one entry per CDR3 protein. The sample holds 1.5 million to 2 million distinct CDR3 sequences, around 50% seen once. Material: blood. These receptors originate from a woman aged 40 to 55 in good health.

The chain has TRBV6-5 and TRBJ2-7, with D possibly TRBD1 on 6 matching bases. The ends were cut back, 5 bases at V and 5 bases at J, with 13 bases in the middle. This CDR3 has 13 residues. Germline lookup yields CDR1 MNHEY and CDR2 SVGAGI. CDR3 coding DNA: TGTGCCAGCAGTCGGAACAGGGATCACGAGCAGTACTTC. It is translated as CASSRNRDHEQYF.

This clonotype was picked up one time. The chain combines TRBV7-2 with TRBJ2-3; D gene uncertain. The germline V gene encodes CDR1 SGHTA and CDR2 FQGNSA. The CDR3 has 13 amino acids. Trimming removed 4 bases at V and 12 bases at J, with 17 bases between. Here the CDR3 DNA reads TGTGCCAGCAGCTCCCTCCCTCTTTTTTCACAGTATTTT. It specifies CASSSLPLFSQYF.

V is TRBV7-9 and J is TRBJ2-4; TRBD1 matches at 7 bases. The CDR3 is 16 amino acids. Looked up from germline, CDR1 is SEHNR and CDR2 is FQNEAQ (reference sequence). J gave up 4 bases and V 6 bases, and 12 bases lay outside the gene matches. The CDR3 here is CASSAQGRPNKNIQYF. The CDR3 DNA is TGTGCCAGCAGTGCACAGGGGCGACCGAATAAAAACATTCAGTACTTC.

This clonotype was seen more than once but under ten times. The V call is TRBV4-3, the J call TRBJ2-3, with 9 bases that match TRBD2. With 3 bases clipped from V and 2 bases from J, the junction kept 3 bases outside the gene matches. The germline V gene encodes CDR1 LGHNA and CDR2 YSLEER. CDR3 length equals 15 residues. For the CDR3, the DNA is TGCGCCAGCAGCCAGGCTAGCGGGGACACAGATACGCAGTATTTT. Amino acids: CASSQASGDTDTQYF.

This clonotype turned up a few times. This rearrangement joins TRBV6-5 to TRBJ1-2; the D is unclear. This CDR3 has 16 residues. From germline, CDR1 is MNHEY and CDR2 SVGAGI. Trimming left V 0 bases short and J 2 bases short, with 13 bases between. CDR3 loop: CASSYSSPGTNYGYTF. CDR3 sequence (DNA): TGTGCCAGCAGTTACTCCTCCCCGGGAACCAACTATGGCTACACCTTC.

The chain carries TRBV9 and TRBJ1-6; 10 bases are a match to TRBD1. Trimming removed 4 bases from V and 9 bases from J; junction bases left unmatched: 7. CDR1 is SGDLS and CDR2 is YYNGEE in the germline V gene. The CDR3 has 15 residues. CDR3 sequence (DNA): TGTGCCAGCAGCCTCTGGGGACAGGGGAGTTCACCCCTCCACTTT. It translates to CASSLWGQGSSPLHF.

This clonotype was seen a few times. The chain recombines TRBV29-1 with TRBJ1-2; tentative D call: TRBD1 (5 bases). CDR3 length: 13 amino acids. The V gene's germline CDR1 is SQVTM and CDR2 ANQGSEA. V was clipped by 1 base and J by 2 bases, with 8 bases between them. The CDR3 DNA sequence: TGCAGCGTTGAAGCTGGGGCGAACTATGGCTACACCTTC. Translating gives CSVEAGANYGYTF.

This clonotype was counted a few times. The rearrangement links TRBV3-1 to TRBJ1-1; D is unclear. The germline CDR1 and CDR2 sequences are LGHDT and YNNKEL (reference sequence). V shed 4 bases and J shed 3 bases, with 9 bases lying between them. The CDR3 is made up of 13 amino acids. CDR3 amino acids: CASSPPLDTEAFF. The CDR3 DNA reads TGTGCCAGCAGCCCCCCATTGGACACTGAAGCTTTCTTT.